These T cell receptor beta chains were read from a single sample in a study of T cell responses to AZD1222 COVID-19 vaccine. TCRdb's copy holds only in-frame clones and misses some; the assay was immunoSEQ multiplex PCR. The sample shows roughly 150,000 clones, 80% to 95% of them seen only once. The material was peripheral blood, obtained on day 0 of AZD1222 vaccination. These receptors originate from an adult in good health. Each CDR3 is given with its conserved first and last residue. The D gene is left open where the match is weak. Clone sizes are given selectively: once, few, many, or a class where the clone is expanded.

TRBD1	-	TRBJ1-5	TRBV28	TGTGCCAGCAGTCCCCGCGACAGGGGGCCGAATCAGCCCCAGCATTTT	CASSPRDRGPNQPQHF
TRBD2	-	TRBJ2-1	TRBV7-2	TGTGCCAGCAGCTTAGGGCGGGGGGGTTACAATGAGCAGTTCTTC	CASSLGRGGYNEQFF
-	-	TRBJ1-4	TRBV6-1	TGTGCCAGCAGTGAAAGGGGGACAAATAATGAAAAACTGTTTTTT	CASSERGTNNEKLFF
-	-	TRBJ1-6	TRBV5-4	TGTGCCAGCAGCCTTACCGGGGACTCGGGGTCACCCCTCCACTTT	CASSLTGDSGSPLHF
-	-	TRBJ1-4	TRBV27	TGTGCCAGCAGTCCGATCGGGACACAGAATGAAAAACTGTTTTTT	CASSPIGTQNEKLFF
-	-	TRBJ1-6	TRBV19	TGTGCCAGTAGTACAACAGGGAGCAATTCACCCCTCCACTTT	CASSTTGSNSPLHF
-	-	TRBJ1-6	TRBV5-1	TGCGCCAGCAGCTTGGGACCAGGGACGGGAGGTAATTCACCCCTCCACTTT	CASSLGPGTGGNSPLHF
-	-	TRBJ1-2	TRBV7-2	TGTGCCAGCAGCTTAGCCCGACAGTATGGCTACACCTTC	CASSLARQYGYTF
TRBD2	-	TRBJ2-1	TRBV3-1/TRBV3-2	TGTGCCAGCAGCCATAGCGGGGGGTACAATGAGCAGTTCTTC	CASSHSGGYNEQFF
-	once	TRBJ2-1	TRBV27	TGTGCCAGCAGTTCTGCCCCTTTCAATGAGCAGTTCTTC	CASSSAPFNEQFF
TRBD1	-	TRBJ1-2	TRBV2	TGTGCCAGCAGTGGGGACAGCAATGGCTACACCTTC	CASSGDSNGYTF
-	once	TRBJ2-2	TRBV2	TGTGCCAGCAGTGAACAAGGGTACACGAACACCGGGGAGCTGTTTTTT	CASSEQGYTNTGELFF
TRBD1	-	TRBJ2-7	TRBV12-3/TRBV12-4	TGTGCCAGCACCCGGGACAGTTCCTACGAGCAGTACTTC	CASTRDSSYEQYF
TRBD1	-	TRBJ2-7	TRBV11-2	TGTGCCAGCAGCTTACAGCCGGGACAGGGCTACGAGCAGTACTTC	CASSLQPGQGYEQYF
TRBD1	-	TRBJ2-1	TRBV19	TGTGCCAGTGGCAAGGGACAGGGGTTTGGTGAGCAGTTCTTC	CASGKGQGFGEQFF
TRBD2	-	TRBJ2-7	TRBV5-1	TGCGCCAGCAGCTCTAGCGGGAGCGACGAGCAGTACTTC	CASSSSGSDEQYF
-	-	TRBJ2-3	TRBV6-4	TGTGCCAGCAGTGACTCTGGGGGCGGTGGCACAGATACGCAGTATTTT	CASSDSGGGGTDTQYF
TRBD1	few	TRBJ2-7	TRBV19	TGTGCCAGTAGTATGGGGCAGGGGGATCCCTACGAGCAGTACTTC	CASSMGQGDPYEQYF